What follows are 5 T cell receptor beta chains derived from one specimen sequenced in a study of control samples from healthy donors and cancer patients. Using immunoSEQ multiplex PCR, the repertoire was profiled, and TCRdb retains in-frame clones only, with some absent. Among 35,000 to 50,000 clones listed, over 80% were seen once. The sample comprised blood. These receptors were taken from a man aged 55-75 years in good health.

The V gene is TRBV2, the J gene TRBJ2-7; D is unresolved. CDR1 SNHLY and CDR2 FYNNEI come from the germline V gene. V was shortened by 5 bases and J by 3 bases, with 11 bases between the two germline ends. The CDR3 covers 13 residues. CDR3 protein: CASSIRIRYEQYF. CDR3 in DNA: TGTGCCAGCAGTATTCGGATTCGCTACGAGCAGTACTTC. Using reference TRBV2 and TRBJ2-7 for the parts outside the CDR3, the full variable domain is EPEVTQTPSHQVTQMGQEVILRCVPISNHLYFYWYRQILGQKVEFLVSFYNNEISEKSEIFDDQFSVERPDGSNFTLKIRSTKLEDSAMYFCASSIRIRYEQYFGPGTRLTVT.

The chain is built from TRBV4-1 and TRBJ1-2; TRBD1 matches 11 bases. The ends lost 3 bases at V and 4 bases at J; junction bases unmatched: 4. The V gene's germline CDR1 is MGHRA and CDR2 YSYEKL. CDR3 size: 15 residues. For the CDR3, the DNA is TGCGCCAGCAGCCAGGACAGGGGGCGCGTCTATGGCTACACCTTC. Translated, it gives CASSQDRGRVYGYTF.

The V and J genes are TRBV7-9 and TRBJ1-1; D gene unclear. Germline CDR1 is SEHNR and CDR2 is FQNEAQ (reference sequence). Trimming removed 5 bases at V and 4 bases at J, with 11 bases between. The CDR3 length is 13 residues. CDR3 nucleotides: TGTGCCAGCAGCCCAACCTGGGGCACTGAAGCTTTCTTT. Encoded protein: CASSPTWGTEAFF.

This clone was observed many times. The chain has TRBV4-3 and TRBJ1-2; D perhaps matches TRBD1 (6 bases). CDR1 LGHNA and CDR2 YSLEER come from the germline V gene. The CDR3 has 15 residues. V dropped 0 bases and J dropped 4 bases, with 12 bases sitting between them. CDR3 protein: CASSQDRGLLYGYTF. In DNA form, the CDR3 reads TGCGCCAGCAGCCAAGATCGGGGGCTACTCTATGGCTACACCTTC.

The chain uses TRBV11-2 and TRBJ1-6; a weak D match, TRBD1 (6 bases). Per germline, CDR1 SGHAT and CDR2 FQNNGV. The CDR3 spans 13 residues. V was cut by 3 bases and J by 14 bases, with 14 bases left in between. The CDR3 sequence is CASSFRGVEALHF. The CDR3 region has the DNA TGTGCCAGCAGCTTCAGGGGAGTCGAGGCCCTCCACTTT.